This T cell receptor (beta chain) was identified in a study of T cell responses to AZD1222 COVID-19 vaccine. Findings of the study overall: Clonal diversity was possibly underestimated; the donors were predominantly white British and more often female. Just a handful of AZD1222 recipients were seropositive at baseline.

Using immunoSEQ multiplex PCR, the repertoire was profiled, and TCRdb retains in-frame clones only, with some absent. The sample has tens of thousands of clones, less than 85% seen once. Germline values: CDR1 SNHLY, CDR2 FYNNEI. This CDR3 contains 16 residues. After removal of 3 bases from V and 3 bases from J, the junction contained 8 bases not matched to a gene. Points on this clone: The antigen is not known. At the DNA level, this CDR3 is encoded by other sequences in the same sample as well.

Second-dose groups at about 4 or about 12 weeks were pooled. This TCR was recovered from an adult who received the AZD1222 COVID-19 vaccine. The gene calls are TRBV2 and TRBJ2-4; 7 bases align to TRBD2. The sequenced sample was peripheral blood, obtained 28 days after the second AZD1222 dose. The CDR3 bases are TGTGCCAGCAGTGAGTGGGCGGGAGAAATCAAAAACATTCAGTACTTC. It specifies CASSEWAGEIKNIQYF.